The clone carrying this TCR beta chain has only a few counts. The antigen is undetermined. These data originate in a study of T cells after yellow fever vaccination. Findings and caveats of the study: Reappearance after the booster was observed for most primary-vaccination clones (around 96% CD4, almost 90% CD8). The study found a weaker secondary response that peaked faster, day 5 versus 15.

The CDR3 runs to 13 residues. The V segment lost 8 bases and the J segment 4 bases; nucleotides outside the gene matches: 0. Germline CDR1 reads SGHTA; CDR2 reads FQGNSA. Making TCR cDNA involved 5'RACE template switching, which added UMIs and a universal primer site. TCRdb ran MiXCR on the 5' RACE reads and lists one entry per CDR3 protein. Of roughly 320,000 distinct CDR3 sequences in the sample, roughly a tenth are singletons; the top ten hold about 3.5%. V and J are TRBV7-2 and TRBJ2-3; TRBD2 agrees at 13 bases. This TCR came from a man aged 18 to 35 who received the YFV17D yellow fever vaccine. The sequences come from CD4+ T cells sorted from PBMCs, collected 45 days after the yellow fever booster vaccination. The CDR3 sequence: CASGTSGADTQYF. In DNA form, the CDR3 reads TGTGCCAGCGGGACTAGCGGGGCAGATACGCAGTATTTT.